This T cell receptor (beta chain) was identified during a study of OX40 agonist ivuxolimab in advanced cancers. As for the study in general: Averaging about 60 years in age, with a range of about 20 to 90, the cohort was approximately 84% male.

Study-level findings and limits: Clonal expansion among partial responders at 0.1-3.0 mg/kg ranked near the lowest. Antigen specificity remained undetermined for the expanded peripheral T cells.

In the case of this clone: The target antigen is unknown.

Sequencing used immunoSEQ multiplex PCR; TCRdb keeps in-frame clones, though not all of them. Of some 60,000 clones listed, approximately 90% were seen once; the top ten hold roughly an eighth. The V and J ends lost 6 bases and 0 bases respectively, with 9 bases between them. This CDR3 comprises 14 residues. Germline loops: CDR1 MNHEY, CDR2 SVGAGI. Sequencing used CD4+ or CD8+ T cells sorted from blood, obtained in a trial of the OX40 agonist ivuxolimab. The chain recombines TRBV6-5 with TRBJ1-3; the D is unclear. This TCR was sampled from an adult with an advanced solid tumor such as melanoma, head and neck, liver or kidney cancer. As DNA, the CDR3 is TGTGCCAGCAGCAAAGGGAGCTCTGGAAACACCATATATTTT. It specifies CASSKGSSGNTIYF.